This T cell receptor beta chain is from a study of beta chain features in type 1 diabetes. Regarding the study as a whole: Across all four CD4+ subsets, people with type 1 diabetes showed modestly shorter TCRB CDR3s. Using cDNA template may skew counts toward highly expressing activated cells.

The investigators reverse transcribed all of the isolated RNA, so they sequenced expressed TCRB transcripts. TCRdb's table, derived via immunoSEQ multiplex PCR, lists solely in-frame clones and lacks some. In the table there are about 130,000 clones, 9% of which are singletons. The collection from each donor was one heparinised blood draw averaging approximately 110 mL. Looked up from germline, CDR1 is MDHEN and CDR2 is SYDVKM. The CDR3 consists of 15 residues. The V gene lost 0 bases and the J gene lost 2 bases, with 11 bases spanning the gap. This clone was detected a few times. Its matching antigen is unknown.

The sample was central memory CD4+ T cells from blood. The sequence came from a man aged 25 to 40 with type 1 diabetes. The V gene is TRBV28, the J gene TRBJ2-7; D might be TRBD2 (6 bases). The CDR3 is CASSLWGREAYEQYF. The CDR3 DNA is TGTGCCAGCAGTTTATGGGGCAGGGAGGCCTACGAGCAGTACTTC. The full variable domain, its missing parts supplied by reference TRBV28 and TRBJ2-7, is DVKVTQSSRYLVKRTGEKVFLECVQDMDHENMFWYRQDPGLGLRLIYFSYDVKMKEKGDIPEGYSVSREKKERFSLILESASTNQTSMYLCASSLWGREAYEQYFGPGTRLTVT.